The T cell receptor (beta chain) described here comes from a study of cytomegalovirus exposure and HLA in healthy donors. Study information: As released early, the data held 75 million to 90 million unique TCRs from HLA-typed donors. Among the roughly 430 genotyped donors, more than 70% were placed in the Caucasian-associated ancestry cluster.

Both 60 Vbeta primers and 13 Jbeta primers went into the PCR. Clones were read by immunoSEQ multiplex PCR, and TCRdb kept only the in-frame ones, dropping some. The table has over 100,000 clones, 55% to 80% seen once; the top ten hold 2.2%. Points from the study as a whole: Most of the TCR beta V segments (in an earlier analysis) were productive either about 87% or about 30% of the time.

Concerning this clone itself: Its antigen is still unknown.

CDR3 length: 15 amino acids. The V gene's germline CDR1 is MDHEN and CDR2 SYDVKM. V shed 6 bases and J 4 bases; nucleotides not matched to a gene: 8. The genes are TRBV28 and TRBJ2-7, with 11 bases that match TRBD2. The receptor comes from a woman aged 25-40 years in good health and CMV-seronegative. Sequencing was carried out using PBMCs. CDR3 sequence: CASSLTSGIWYEQYF. In DNA form, the CDR3 reads TGTGCCAGCAGCTTGACTAGCGGGATTTGGTACGAGCAGTACTTC.